This T cell receptor beta chain stems from a study of T cells in Graves' hyperthyroidism and ophthalmopathy. Looked up from germline, CDR1 is MDHEN and CDR2 is SYDVKM. There are 13 residues in the CDR3. The V end lost 8 bases, the J end lost 0 bases, and 10 bases lay between the germline ends. This clonotype was picked up a small number of times. Researchers amplified the TCR beta CDR3 regions from RNA transcripts. The HTBI primer set served for first-round RT-PCR of the TCR CDR3. TCRdb passed the multiplex PCR reads through MiXCR, listing each CDR3 protein once. The sample records hundreds of thousands of distinct CDR3 sequences, around 20% being singletons.

Sequencing was done on a sample of blood. J is TRBJ1-1 and V is TRBV28; D ambiguous. The clonotype originates from a man in his forties with Graves' ophthalmopathy. This CDR3 reads CASRTPMNTEAFF. In DNA form, the CDR3 reads TGTGCCAGCCGTACACCCATGAACACTGAAGCTTTCTTT. Filled out from reference TRBV28 and TRBJ1-1, the complete variable domain reads DVKVTQSSRYLVKRTGEKVFLECVQDMDHENMFWYRQDPGLGLRLIYFSYDVKMKEKGDIPEGYSVSREKKERFSLILESASTNQTSMYLCASRTPMNTEAFFGQGTRLTVV.